The 22 T cell receptor beta chains given below trace back to one sample, sequenced in a study of blood T cells in healthy people across ages. A second PCR, run for about 6 to 11 cycles, used a sample-barcoded 5' primer plus a J-beta primer mix. From the 5' RACE reads, TCRdb called clonotypes with MiXCR, one entry per CDR3 protein. The sample comprises 700,000 to 850,000 distinct CDR3 sequences, around 36% of which are singletons, and under 15% rests with the top ten. Input material: blood. The receptors originated from a man in his late teens or twenties in good health.

This chain joins TRBV4-1 and TRBJ1-2; perhaps TRBD1 as D (6 bases). This CDR3 comprises 16 residues. Germline CDR1 is MGHRA and CDR2 is YSYEKL. V lost 0 bases and J lost 0, with 11 bases in between. The CDR3 bases are TGCGCCAGCAGCCAAGAGGGGCCAGGGGCTAACTATGGCTACACCTTC. It yields the protein CASSQEGPGANYGYTF.

This clonotype was recorded once. The CDR3 here is CASQGGTGELFF. CDR3 nucleotides: TGTGCCAGCCAAGGGGGCACCGGGGAGCTGTTTTTT. The rearrangement uses TRBV6-5 and TRBJ2-2; tentatively, D is TRBD1 (6 bases). CDR1 MNHEY and CDR2 SVGAGI come from the germline V gene. V was clipped by 8 bases and J by 4 bases, with 8 bases between them. This CDR3 contains 12 residues.

This clonotype has more than one count but fewer than ten. The genes are TRBV20-1 and TRBJ2-2, with D perhaps matching TRBD1 or TRBD2 (6 bases each). Deletions cut 3 bases from V and 0 bases from J, with 11 bases between. Germline CDR1 DFQATT, CDR2 SNEGSKA (reference sequence). This CDR3 is 15 amino acids long. The CDR3 bases are TGCAGTGCTAGTTTTCGGGGGCCGAACACCGGGGAGCTGTTTTTT. Residues: CSASFRGPNTGELFF.

The chain employs TRBV25-1 and TRBJ1-4; 12 bases align to TRBD1. V dropped 5 bases and J dropped 7; count of bases not matched to a gene: 8. Germline CDR1 is MGHDK and CDR2 is SYGVNS. This CDR3 region has 16 residues. In DNA form, the CDR3 reads TGTGCCAGCAGTAGAAGGGACAGGGGGCGTATTGAAAAACTGTTTTTT. This sequence encodes CASSRRDRGRIEKLFF.

This clonotype was counted ten times or more. V usage is TRBV5-1 and J usage is TRBJ2-4; TRBD1 might be the D (6 bases). The V and J ends lost 4 bases and 2 bases respectively, with 13 bases between them. The CDR3 length is 15 residues. CDR1 SGHRS and CDR2 YFSETQ come from the germline V gene. The CDR3 sequence is CASSVGTRTKNIQYF. For the CDR3, the DNA is TGCGCCAGCAGCGTCGGGACACGGACCAAAAACATTCAGTACTTC.

This clonotype appeared a few times. This chain connects TRBV20-1 to TRBJ2-3, with TRBD2 matching 10 bases. Germline V gene lookup returns CDR1 DFQATT and CDR2 SNEGSKA (reference sequence). CDR3 length: 16 amino acids. Trimming took 6 bases from V and 3 from J; bases not matched to a gene: 12. The chain's CDR3 is CSARGAGGAVTDTQYF. The CDR3 nucleotides read TGCAGTGCCCGGGGAGCGGGGGGGGCCGTGACAGATACGCAGTATTTT.

There are many counts of this clonotype. This chain connects TRBV7-2 to TRBJ2-7; D remains ambiguous. The V gene lost 2 bases and the J gene lost 5 bases, with 4 bases spanning the gap. The CDR3 contains 11 residues. Per the germline V gene, CDR1 is SGHTA and CDR2 is FQGNSA. CDR3 coding DNA: TGTGCCAGCAGCTTAACGGACGAGCAGTACTTC. It encodes CASSLTDEQYF.

This clonotype was recorded a few times. The genes are TRBV20-1 and TRBJ1-1; tentatively, D is TRBD1 (5 bases). The CDR3 covers 12 residues. The V gene lost 0 bases and the J gene lost 5 bases, with 7 bases spanning the gap. CDR1 is DFQATT and CDR2 is SNEGSKA in the germline V gene (reference sequence). The CDR3 nucleotides are TGCAGTGCTAGAGATGGGGGGACTGAAGCTTTCTTT. It codes for CSARDGGTEAFF.

Details on this clonotype: A read error may be the cause here, since a much bigger clone is one base away. The rearrangement uses TRBV20-1 and TRBJ1-2; possible D gene TRBD1, 6 bases. There are 14 residues in the CDR3. The V end was cut by 3 bases, the J end by 8 bases, with 19 bases between. Germline values: CDR1 DFQATT, CDR2 SNEGSKA (reference sequence). The CDR3 DNA follows: TGCAGTGCTAGTGACAGGCGGGGCCTAAGGGGCTACACCTTC. The encoded protein is CSASDRRGLRGYTF.

In its sample, this clonotype was seen many times. This chain links TRBV12-3 or TRBV12-4 with TRBJ1-1; D uncertain. The V gene lost 3 bases and the J gene lost 0 bases, with 8 bases spanning the gap. The CDR3 covers 14 residues. CDR3 DNA: TGTGCCAGCAGTTTGGAAGAAATGAACACTGAAGCTTTCTTT. This translates into CASSLEEMNTEAFF.

The CDR3 DNA reads as TGTGCCAGCAGTGAGACAATCACAGATACGCAGTATTTT. This sequence encodes CASSETITDTQYF. The chain uses TRBV2 and TRBJ2-3, with unresolved D. Germline V gene sequence: CDR1 SNHLY, CDR2 FYNNEI. The CDR3 is 13 amino acids. The V and J ends lost 3 bases and 2 bases respectively, with 6 bases between them.

This chain connects TRBV7-9 to TRBJ1-5, with 8 bases that match TRBD1. This CDR3 region has 12 residues. Germline CDR1 and CDR2: SEHNR and FQNEAQ (reference sequence). CDR3 residues: CVLGTGNQPQHF. The CDR3 DNA sequence: TGTGTTCTGGGGACAGGAAATCAGCCCCAGCATTTT.

This clonotype was found many times. The CDR3 nucleotides are TGTGCCAGCAGCTTAGCCCAGACTAGCGGGGGTGAGACCCAGTACTTC. It specifies CASSLAQTSGGETQYF. The chain employs TRBV7-8 and TRBJ2-5, with 12 bases lining up with TRBD2. There are 16 residues in the CDR3. Losses at the gene ends were 0 bases for V and 5 bases for J; bases not matched to a gene: 4. Germline V gives CDR1 SGHVS, CDR2 FQNEAQ.

This clonotype has more than one count but fewer than ten. The V and J genes are TRBV9 and TRBJ2-1; D unresolved. The end of the DNA is better explained by TRBJ2-7, so the J call may be wrong. Per the germline V gene, CDR1 is SGDLS and CDR2 is YYNGEE. The CDR3 extends over 13 amino acids. The chain's CDR3 is CASSVSVYNEQYF. The CDR3 DNA reads as TGTGCCAGCAGCGTTTCGGTATACAATGAGCAGTACTTC.

V and J are TRBV20-1 and TRBJ2-4, with D possibly being TRBD1 (5 bases). Germline V gene lookup returns CDR1 DFQATT and CDR2 SNEGSKA (reference sequence). With 6 bases removed from V and 4 bases from J, the gap between germline ends came to 13 bases. CDR3 size: 13 residues. The CDR3 DNA reads as TGCAGTGCAGGACAAGGTTTGAAAAACATTCAGTACTTC. This translates into CSAGQGLKNIQYF.

The rearrangement joins TRBV9 to TRBJ1-1; TRBD1 might be the D (6 bases). Per the germline V gene, CDR1 is SGDLS and CDR2 is YYNGEE. This CDR3 contains 14 residues. Trimming left V 4 bases short and J 7 bases short, with 17 bases between. The CDR3 here is CASSPPGHHYEAFF. CDR3 DNA sequence: TGTGCCAGCAGCCCTCCGGGACACCACTATGAAGCTTTCTTT.

This chain connects TRBV7-3 to TRBJ2-5, with a possible D match to TRBD1 (6 bases). Germline V lookup: CDR1 SGHTA, CDR2 FQGTGA. The CDR3 sequence is 14 residues long. The V and J ends lost 1 base and 4 bases respectively, with 10 bases between them. The CDR3 nucleotides are TGTGCCAGCAGCTTAAGGCCCAGGGGAGAGACCCAGTACTTC. As protein: CASSLRPRGETQYF.

This clonotype was counted between two and nine times. The chain links TRBV20-1 to TRBJ2-6; possible D gene TRBD2, 6 bases. The CDR3 is 16 residues long. Germline assignment: CDR1 DFQATT and CDR2 SNEGSKA (reference sequence). V lost 5 bases and J lost 0, with 14 bases in between. The CDR3 is CSAPVTGVSGANVLTF. In DNA form, the CDR3 reads TGCAGTGCTCCCGTAACGGGAGTCTCTGGGGCCAACGTCCTGACTTTC.

The chain joins TRBV29-1 to TRBJ2-4; 10 bases map to TRBD1. From germline, CDR1 is SQVTM and CDR2 ANQGSEA. The CDR3 extends over 13 amino acids. V trimming: 5 bases; J trimming: 13 bases; junction bases outside the gene matches: 11. CDR3 sequence (DNA): TGCAGCGTTTTTGGAGGGGACAGGGGTGAGCAGTACTTC. The encoded protein is CSVFGGDRGEQYF.

This clonotype was recorded at least ten times. The chain is built from TRBV5-6 and TRBJ2-5; 7 bases align to TRBD1. The trim removed 1 base at V and 5 bases at J, leaving 8 bases unmatched. CDR3 length equals 15 residues. Germline lookup yields CDR1 SGHDT and CDR2 YYEEEE. As DNA, the CDR3 is TGTGCCAGCAGCTTGCCTCCGGGACAGCGGGAGACCCAGTACTTC. This sequence encodes CASSLPPGQRETQYF.

V is TRBV5-1 and J is TRBJ1-6; maybe TRBD1 (5 bases). The germline V gene has CDR1 SGHRS and CDR2 YFSETQ. The CDR3 consists of 14 residues. The germline V and J ends were trimmed by 7 bases and 5 bases, with 13 bases remaining between them. The chain's CDR3 is CASRRDHDNSPLHF. The DNA for the CDR3 is TGCGCCAGCCGCCGGGACCACGATAATTCACCCCTCCACTTT. The full variable domain, with the rest looked up from reference TRBV5-1 and TRBJ1-6, is KAGVTQTPRYLIKTRGQQVTLSCSPISGHRSVSWYQQTPGQGLQFLFEYFSETQRNKGNFPGRFSGRQFSNSRSEMNVSTLELGDSALYLCASRRDHDNSPLHFGNGTRLTVT.

Only a few counts were recorded for this clonotype. The chain couples TRBV7-2 to TRBJ2-1; 8 bases match TRBD2. Germline V gene data show CDR1 as SGHTA and CDR2 as FQGNSA. The CDR3 loop spans 16 amino acids. Unmatched junction bases numbered 8, after V lost 4 bases and J lost 3 bases. The CDR3 spells CASSSPPAGDYNEQFF. In DNA, the CDR3 is TGTGCCAGCAGCTCACCCCCAGCGGGGGACTACAATGAGCAGTTCTTC.